The rows below give T cell receptor beta chains drawn from one sample of a study of technical replicates of blood from a few donors. Produced via immunoSEQ multiplex PCR; TCRdb's table is partial and in-frame only. The sample lists 85,000 to 100,000 clones; 95% were seen once. Sequenced: T cells isolated from PBMCs. All receptors derive from a human donor in good health. The conserved cysteine and the conserved F or W are not part of the CDR3 here.

CDR3aa: ASSLSVDPAGSPLH
len: 14
v_gene: TRBV7-3
j_gene: TRBJ1-6

CDR3aa: AISESGTYNYGYT
len: 13
v_gene: TRBV10-3
j_gene: TRBJ1-2

CDR3aa: ASGRGSRLYGYT
len: 12
v_gene: TRBV28
j_gene: TRBJ1-2

CDR3aa: ASSLKTGNTEAF
len: 12
v_gene: TRBV11-2
j_gene: TRBJ1-1

CDR3aa: ASSLGLQGTGELF
len: 13
v_gene: TRBV7-2
j_gene: TRBJ2-2

CDR3aa: ASSYRTGQDTEAF
len: 13
v_gene: TRBV7-2
j_gene: TRBJ1-1

CDR3aa: ASSYSVGGSYEQY
len: 13
v_gene: TRBV6-5
j_gene: TRBJ2-7

CDR3aa: ASSLAPGDFGNTIY
len: 14
v_gene: TRBV5-6
j_gene: TRBJ1-3

CDR3aa: ASSPGSNQPQH
len: 11
v_gene: TRBV27
j_gene: TRBJ1-5

CDR3aa: ASSEYWTAGEQY
len: 12
v_gene: TRBV2
j_gene: TRBJ2-7

CDR3aa: ASSPGGPGGYGYT
len: 13
v_gene: TRBV5-1
j_gene: TRBJ1-2

CDR3aa: ASRTGGGYGYT
len: 11
v_gene: TRBV28
j_gene: TRBJ1-2

CDR3aa: ASSPIGSDEAF
len: 11
v_gene: TRBV28
j_gene: TRBJ1-1